The TCR beta chain described here comes from a study of PD-1 blockade in classical Hodgkin lymphoma. Patients all relapsed after autologous stem cell transplantation, and there was variation in brentuximab vedotin exposure. Germline CDR1 and CDR2: LGHNA and YNFKEQ. V was trimmed by 4 bases and J by 5 bases, leaving 20 bases between them. The CDR3 runs to 16 residues. The repertoire was sequenced with immunoSEQ multiplex PCR; TCRdb's copy has only in-frame clones and lacks some. The sample records 35,000 to 40,000 clones, around 88% being singletons. The receptor was derived from a human donor with classical Hodgkin lymphoma. The J gene is TRBJ1-2, the V gene TRBV4-2; D is possibly TRBD1 (5 bases). The sequenced sample was peripheral blood mononuclear cells (PBMCs), obtained before the second cycle of nivolumab. In DNA, the CDR3 is TGTGCCAGCAGCCTTGCCTCCGGGACTCCAGGGTATGGCTACACCTTC. It specifies CASSLASGTPGYGYTF.